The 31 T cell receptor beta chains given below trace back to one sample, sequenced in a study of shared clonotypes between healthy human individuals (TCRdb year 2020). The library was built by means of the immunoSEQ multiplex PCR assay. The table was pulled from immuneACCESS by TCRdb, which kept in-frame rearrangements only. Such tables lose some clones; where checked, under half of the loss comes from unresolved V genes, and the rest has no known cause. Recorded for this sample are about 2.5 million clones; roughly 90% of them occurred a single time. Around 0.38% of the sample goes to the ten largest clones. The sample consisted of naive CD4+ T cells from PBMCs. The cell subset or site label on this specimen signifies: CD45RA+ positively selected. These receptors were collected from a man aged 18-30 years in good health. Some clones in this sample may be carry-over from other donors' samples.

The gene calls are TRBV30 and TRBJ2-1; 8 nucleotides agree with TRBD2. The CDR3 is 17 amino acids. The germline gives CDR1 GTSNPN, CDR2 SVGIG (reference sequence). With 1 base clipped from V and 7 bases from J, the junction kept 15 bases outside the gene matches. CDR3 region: CAWSGFAGGWKQNEQFF. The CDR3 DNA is TGTGCCTGGAGTGGATTTGCGGGAGGCTGGAAACAAAATGAGCAGTTCTTC.

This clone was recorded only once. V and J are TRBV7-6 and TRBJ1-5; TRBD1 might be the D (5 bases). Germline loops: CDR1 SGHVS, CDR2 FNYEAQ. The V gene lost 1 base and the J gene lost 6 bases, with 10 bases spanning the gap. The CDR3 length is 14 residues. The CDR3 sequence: CASSLGRGGQPQHF. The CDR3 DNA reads TGTGCCAGCAGCTTAGGAAGGGGAGGTCAGCCCCAGCATTTT.

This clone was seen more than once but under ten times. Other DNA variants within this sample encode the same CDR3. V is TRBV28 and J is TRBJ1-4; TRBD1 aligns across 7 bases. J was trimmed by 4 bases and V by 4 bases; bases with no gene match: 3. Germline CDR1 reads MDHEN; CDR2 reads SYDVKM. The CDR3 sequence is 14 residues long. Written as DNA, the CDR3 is TGTGCCAGCAGTTCAGGGGGGGGTAATGAAAAACTGTTTTTT. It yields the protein CASSSGGGNEKLFF.

Here the CDR3 reads CASSVQETQYF. The CDR3 nucleotides are TGTGCCAGTAGTGTCCAAGAGACCCAGTACTTC. The gene calls are TRBV19 and TRBJ2-5; D is unclear. The ends were cut back, 5 bases at V and 1 base at J, with 2 bases in the middle. CDR3 length: 11 residues. CDR1 is LNHDA and CDR2 is SQIVND in the germline V gene (reference sequence).

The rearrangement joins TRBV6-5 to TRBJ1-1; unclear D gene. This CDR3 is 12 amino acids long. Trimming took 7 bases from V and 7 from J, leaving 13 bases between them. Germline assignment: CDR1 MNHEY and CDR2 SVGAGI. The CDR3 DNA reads TGTGCCAGCACCGACCTACAGAGTGAAGCTTTCTTT. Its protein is CASTDLQSEAFF.

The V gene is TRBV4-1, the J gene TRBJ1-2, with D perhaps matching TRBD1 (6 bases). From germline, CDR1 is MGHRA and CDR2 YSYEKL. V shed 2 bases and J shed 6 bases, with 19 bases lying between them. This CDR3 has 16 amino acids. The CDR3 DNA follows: TGCGCCAGCAGCCAACCGACCGGGACACCAAATGATGGCTACACCTTC. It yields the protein CASSQPTGTPNDGYTF.

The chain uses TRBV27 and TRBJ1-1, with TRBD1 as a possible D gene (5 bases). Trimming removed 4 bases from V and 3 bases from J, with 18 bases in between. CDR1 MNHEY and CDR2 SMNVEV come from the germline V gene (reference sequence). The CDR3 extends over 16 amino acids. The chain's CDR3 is CASSSSRVWGYTEAFF. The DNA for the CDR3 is TGTGCCAGCAGTTCTAGTAGGGTGTGGGGGTACACTGAAGCTTTCTTT.

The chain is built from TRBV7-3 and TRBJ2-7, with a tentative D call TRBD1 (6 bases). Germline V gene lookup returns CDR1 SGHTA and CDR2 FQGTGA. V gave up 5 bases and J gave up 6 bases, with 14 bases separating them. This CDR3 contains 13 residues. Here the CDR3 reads CASSDGLGAEQYF. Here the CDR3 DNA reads TGTGCCAGCAGCGACGGGCTGGGGGCCGAGCAGTACTTC.

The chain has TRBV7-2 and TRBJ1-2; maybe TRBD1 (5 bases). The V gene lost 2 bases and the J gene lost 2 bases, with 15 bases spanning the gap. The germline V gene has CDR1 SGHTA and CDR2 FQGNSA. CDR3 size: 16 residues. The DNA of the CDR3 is TGTGCCAGCAGCTTATATATCCCCTACAGGAACTATGGCTACACCTTC. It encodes CASSLYIPYRNYGYTF.

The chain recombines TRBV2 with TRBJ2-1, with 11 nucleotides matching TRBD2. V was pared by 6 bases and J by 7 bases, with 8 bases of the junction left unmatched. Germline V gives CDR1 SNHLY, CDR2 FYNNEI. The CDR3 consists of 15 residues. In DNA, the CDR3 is TGTGCCAGCAGCGGGGAGGCTAGCGGGAGGAATGAGCAGTTCTTC. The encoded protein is CASSGEASGRNEQFF.

The CDR3 loop reads CASSFLADGYTF. CDR3 bases: TGTGCCAGCAGTTTCCTGGCAGATGGCTACACCTTC. The genes are TRBV28 and TRBJ1-2, with D uncertain. Germline V gene lookup returns CDR1 MDHEN and CDR2 SYDVKM. Between the trimmed V and J ends, which lost 3 bases and 6 bases, there was a span of 8 bases. The CDR3 is 12 amino acids.

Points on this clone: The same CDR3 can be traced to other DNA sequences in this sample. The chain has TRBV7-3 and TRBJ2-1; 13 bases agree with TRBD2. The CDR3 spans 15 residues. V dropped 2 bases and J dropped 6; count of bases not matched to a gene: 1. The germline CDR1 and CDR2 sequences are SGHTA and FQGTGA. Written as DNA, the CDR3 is TGTGCCAGCAGCTTAGGACTAGCGGGAGTCAATGAGCAGTTCTTC. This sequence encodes CASSLGLAGVNEQFF.

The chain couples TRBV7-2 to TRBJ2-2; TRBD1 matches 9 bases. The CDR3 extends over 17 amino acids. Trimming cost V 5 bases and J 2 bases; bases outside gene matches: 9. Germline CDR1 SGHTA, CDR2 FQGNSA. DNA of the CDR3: TGTGCCAGCAGCCGACCCCCGGGACAGGGCAACACCGGGGAGCTGTTTTTT. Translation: CASSRPPGQGNTGELFF.

For the CDR3, the DNA is TGCGCCAGCAGCGATACAGGGATCTATGGCTACACCTTC. Protein product: CASSDTGIYGYTF. The rearrangement links TRBV5-1 to TRBJ1-2; D is perhaps TRBD1 (6 bases). CDR3 length: 13 amino acids. Trimming pared 4 bases from V and 4 bases from J, leaving 11 bases between. The germline V gene encodes CDR1 SGHRS and CDR2 YFSETQ.

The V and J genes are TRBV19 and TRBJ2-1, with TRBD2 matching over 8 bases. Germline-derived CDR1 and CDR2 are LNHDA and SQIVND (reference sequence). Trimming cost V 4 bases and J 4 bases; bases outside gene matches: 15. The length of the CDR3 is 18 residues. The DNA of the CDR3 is TGTGCCAGTAGTACGGGGCCGGGACTAGGGTCGGGGTACAATGAGCAGTTCTTC. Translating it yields CASSTGPGLGSGYNEQFF.

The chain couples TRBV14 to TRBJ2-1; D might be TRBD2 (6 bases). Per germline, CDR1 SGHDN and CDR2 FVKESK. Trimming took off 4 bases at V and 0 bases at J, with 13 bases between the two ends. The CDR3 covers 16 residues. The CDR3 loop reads CASSRPGASSYNEQFF. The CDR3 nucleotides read TGTGCCAGCAGCCGACCGGGAGCCAGCTCCTACAATGAGCAGTTCTTC.

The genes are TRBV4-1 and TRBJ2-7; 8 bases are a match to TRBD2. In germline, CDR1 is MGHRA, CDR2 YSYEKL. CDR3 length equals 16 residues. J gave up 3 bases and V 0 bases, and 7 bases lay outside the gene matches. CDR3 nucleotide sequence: TGCGCCAGCAGCCAAGATCCGGGGGGGTTCGTCTACGAGCAGTACTTC. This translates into CASSQDPGGFVYEQYF.

CDR3 sequence reads: CASSSWTSGSPTQYF. For the CDR3, the DNA is TGTGCCAGCAGTTCGTGGACTAGCGGGAGCCCCACGCAGTATTTT. V gene TRBV6-5 combines with J gene TRBJ2-3, with 13 bases that match TRBD2. CDR3 size: 15 residues. With 4 bases clipped from V and 9 bases from J, the junction kept 7 bases outside the gene matches. The germline gives CDR1 MNHEY, CDR2 SVGAGI.

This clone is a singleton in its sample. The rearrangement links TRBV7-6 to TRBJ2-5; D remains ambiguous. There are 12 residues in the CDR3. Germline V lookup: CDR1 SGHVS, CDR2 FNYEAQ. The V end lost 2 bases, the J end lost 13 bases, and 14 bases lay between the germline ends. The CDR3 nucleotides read TGTGCCAGCAGCTTAATACGCGGTTCTGGGTACTTC. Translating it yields CASSLIRGSGYF.

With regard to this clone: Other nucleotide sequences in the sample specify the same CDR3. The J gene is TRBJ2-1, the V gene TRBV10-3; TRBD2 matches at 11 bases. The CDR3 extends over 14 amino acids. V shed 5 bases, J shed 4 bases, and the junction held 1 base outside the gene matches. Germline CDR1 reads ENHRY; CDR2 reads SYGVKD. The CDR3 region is CAISTSGGYNEQFF. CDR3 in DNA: TGTGCCATCAGTACTAGCGGGGGATACAATGAGCAGTTCTTC.

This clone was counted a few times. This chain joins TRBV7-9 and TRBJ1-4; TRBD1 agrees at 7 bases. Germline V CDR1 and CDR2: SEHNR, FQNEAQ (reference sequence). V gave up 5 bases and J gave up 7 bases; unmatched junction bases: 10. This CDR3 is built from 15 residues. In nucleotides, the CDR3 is TGTGCCAGCAGCACGGGACAGACACTTCGTGAAAAACTGTTTTTT. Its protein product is CASSTGQTLREKLFF.

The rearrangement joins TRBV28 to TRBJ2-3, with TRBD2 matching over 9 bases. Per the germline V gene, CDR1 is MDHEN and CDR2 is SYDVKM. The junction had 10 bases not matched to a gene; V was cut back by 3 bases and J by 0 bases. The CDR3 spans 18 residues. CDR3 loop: CASSLRLAGTNSTDTQYF. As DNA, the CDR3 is TGTGCCAGCAGTTTGAGGCTAGCGGGAACGAATAGCACAGATACGCAGTATTTT.

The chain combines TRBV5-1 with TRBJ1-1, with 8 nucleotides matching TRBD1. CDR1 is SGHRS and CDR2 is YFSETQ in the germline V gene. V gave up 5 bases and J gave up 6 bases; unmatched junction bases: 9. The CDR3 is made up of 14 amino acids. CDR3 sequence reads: CASRDRDVYAEAFF. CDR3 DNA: TGCGCCAGCAGGGACAGGGACGTTTACGCTGAAGCTTTCTTT.

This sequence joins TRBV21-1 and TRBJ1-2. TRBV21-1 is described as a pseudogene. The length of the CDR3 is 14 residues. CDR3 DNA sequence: TGTGCCAGCAGCAAAGCAAGGCTCGGCAGTGGCTACACCTTC. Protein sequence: CASSKARLGSGYTF.

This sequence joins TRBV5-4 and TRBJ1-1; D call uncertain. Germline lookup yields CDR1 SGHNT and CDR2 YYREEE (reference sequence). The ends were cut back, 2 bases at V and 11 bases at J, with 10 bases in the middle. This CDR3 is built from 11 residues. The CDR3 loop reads CASSFSNQAFF. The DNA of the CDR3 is TGTGCCAGCAGCTTTTCCAACCAGGCTTTCTTT.

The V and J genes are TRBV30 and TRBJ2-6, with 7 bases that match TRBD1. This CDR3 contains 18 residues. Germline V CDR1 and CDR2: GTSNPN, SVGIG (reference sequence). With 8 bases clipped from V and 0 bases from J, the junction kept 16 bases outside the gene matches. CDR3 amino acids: CARSARQGQSSGANVLTF. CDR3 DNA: TGTGCCAGATCAGCTAGACAGGGCCAAAGCTCTGGGGCCAACGTCCTGACTTTC.

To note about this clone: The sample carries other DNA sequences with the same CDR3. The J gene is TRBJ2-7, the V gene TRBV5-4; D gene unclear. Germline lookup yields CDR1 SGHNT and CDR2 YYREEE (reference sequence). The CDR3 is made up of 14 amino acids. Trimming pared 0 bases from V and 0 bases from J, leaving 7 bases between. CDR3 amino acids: CASSLVGSSYEQYF. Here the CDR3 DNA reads TGTGCCAGCAGCTTGGTGGGCAGCTCCTACGAGCAGTACTTC.

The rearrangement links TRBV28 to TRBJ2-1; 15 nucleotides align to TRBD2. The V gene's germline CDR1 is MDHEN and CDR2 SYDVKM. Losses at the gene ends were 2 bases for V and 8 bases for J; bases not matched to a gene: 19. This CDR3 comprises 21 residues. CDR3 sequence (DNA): TGTGCCAGCAGTTTAGGCCTAAATACCCTCTGGACTAGCGGGAGGGGGGATGAGCAGTTCTTC. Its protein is CASSLGLNTLWTSGRGDEQFF.

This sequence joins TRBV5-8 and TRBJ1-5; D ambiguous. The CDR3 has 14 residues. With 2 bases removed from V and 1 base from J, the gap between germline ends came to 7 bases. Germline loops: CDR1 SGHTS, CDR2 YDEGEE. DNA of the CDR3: TGTGCCAGCAGCTTCTCAGGAAGCAATCAGCCCCAGCATTTT. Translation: CASSFSGSNQPQHF.

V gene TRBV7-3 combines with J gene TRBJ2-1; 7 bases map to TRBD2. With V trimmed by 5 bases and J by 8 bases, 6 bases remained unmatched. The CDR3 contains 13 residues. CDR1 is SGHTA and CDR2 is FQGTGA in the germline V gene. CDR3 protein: CASSLAGVHEQFF. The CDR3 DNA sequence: TGTGCCAGCAGCCTGGCGGGGGTCCATGAGCAGTTCTTC.

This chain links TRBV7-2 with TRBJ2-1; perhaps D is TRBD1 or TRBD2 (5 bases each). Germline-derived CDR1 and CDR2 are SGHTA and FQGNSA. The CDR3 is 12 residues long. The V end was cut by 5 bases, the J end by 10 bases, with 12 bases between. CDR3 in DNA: TGTGCCAGCAGCCAGGACGGGACCGAGCAGTTCTTC. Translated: CASSQDGTEQFF.